Listed below are T cell receptor beta chains from one sample, sequenced in a study of T cells in Graves' hyperthyroidism and ophthalmopathy. TCRdb re-called the multiplex PCR reads with MiXCR, one entry per CDR3 protein. The sample has 530,000 or so distinct CDR3 sequences, 46% seen once. Sequencing input: peripheral blood or thyroid tissue (not recorded which). The source of these receptors is a woman under 30 with Graves' hyperthyroidism. CDR3s include the opening cysteine and the closing phenylalanine or tryptophan. The order of the fields is J gene, D gene, V gene, clone size, CDR3 DNA, CDR3 protein. The D gene is left open where the match is weak. Clone sizes are given selectively: once, few, many, or a class where the clone is expanded.

>TRBJ1-2|-|TRBV7-6|-
TGTGCCAGCAGCAGGGGTAGGGAGTTTGACTATGGCTACACCTTC
CASSRGREFDYGYTF
>TRBJ1-2|TRBD1|TRBV6-5|many
TGTGCCAGCAGTTACGTTCGGGACAGCGACTATGGCTACACCTTC
CASSYVRDSDYGYTF
>TRBJ2-1|-|TRBV7-2|-
TGTGCCAGCAGCTTAGACGGCTCAAGCGTGCTCTACAATGAGCAGTTCTTC
CASSLDGSSVLYNEQFF
>TRBJ1-2|TRBD1|TRBV7-9|many
TGTGCCAGCAGAAGAAACAGGGGTCCGTATGGCTACACCTTC
CASRRNRGPYGYTF
>TRBJ1-2|TRBD1|TRBV6-5|few
TGTGCCAGCAGTTACTCTTTGGGGACAGGGGGCCTCTATGGCTACACCTTC
CASSYSLGTGGLYGYTF
>TRBJ1-1|-|TRBV7-9|-
TGTGCCAGCAGCATGGGACACGATAGGTACACTGAAGCTTTCTTT
CASSMGHDRYTEAFF
>TRBJ2-1|TRBD2|TRBV2|-
TGTGCCAGCAGTGAATCTAGCGGGAGTTTTGGCTACAATGAGCAGTTCTTC
CASSESSGSFGYNEQFF
>TRBJ1-1|TRBD1|TRBV29-1|-
TGCAGCAGTGTCACAGGGGATCAAACTGAAGCTTTCTTT
CSSVTGDQTEAFF
>TRBJ2-5|TRBD2|TRBV7-8|-
TGTGCCAGCAGCGGGAGGGCCCGGTCGGAGACCCAGTACTTC
CASSGRARSETQYF
>TRBJ1-2|-|TRBV12-3/TRBV12-4|many
TGTGCCAGCAGTTTTCGGGGGGCTGGTGGCTACACCTTC
CASSFRGAGGYTF
>TRBJ2-7|-|TRBV12-3/TRBV12-4|-
TGTGCCAGCAGGCCAGCGGGACAGCCCTACGAGCAGTACTTC
CASRPAGQPYEQYF
>TRBJ1-4|-|TRBV7-9|many
TGTGCCAGCAGCTTAGGATGGGGACCTAATGAAAAACTGTTTTTT
CASSLGWGPNEKLFF
>TRBJ2-1|-|TRBV15|-
TGTGCCACCAGCAGCTCCAAAGGTCCCTACAATGAGCAGTTCTTC
CATSSSKGPYNEQFF
>TRBJ1-2|TRBD1|TRBV2|-
TGTGCCAGCAGCCTGACAGGGACTGGAAACACCTTC
CASSLTGTGNTF
>TRBJ1-6|-|TRBV10-3|-
TGTGCCATCAGTGAGTCGGGGTTTTCACCCCTCCACTTT
CAISESGFSPLHF
>TRBJ1-2|TRBD1|TRBV10-3|once
TGTGCCATCAGTGGCGGGTCTGGACAGGGGGGAAACTATGGCTACACCTTC
CAISGGSGQGGNYGYTF
>TRBJ2-5|TRBD2|TRBV10-3|-
TGTGCCATCAGTGAGTTGGTAGCGGGAGTGAACCGGAGGGTGACCCAGTACTTC
CAISELVAGVNRRVTQYF
>TRBJ1-4|-|TRBV6-6|many
TGTGCCAGCATTATAGGACGAAAACTGTTTTTT
CASIIGRKLFF
>TRBJ1-4|-|TRBV29-1|many
TGCAGCGTTGAAGCGCTAGGGGACGGGCGAGAAAAACTGTTTTTT
CSVEALGDGREKLFF
>TRBJ2-2|TRBD2|TRBV3-1|few
TGTGCCAGCAGCCAAGAGGGACTAGCGGCCAGGACCGGGGAGCTGTTTTTT
CASSQEGLAARTGELFF